This TCR beta chain appears in the sequencing data of a study of blood T cells in healthy people across ages. Study observations and caveats: A roughly linear fall in TCR beta diversity per million T cells was seen with increasing age.

For the second PCR, which ran for about 6 to 11 cycles, a sample-barcoded 5' primer and a J-beta primer mix were used. TCRdb re-called the 5' RACE reads through MiXCR, storing one row per CDR3 protein. In the table there are under 950,000 distinct CDR3 sequences, 22% of which are singletons. From germline, CDR1 is DFQATT and CDR2 SNEGSKA (reference sequence). Trimming stripped 6 bases from V and 0 bases from J, with 13 bases between. The CDR3 has 14 amino acids. The table lists this clonotype with a few counts. The antigen remains unidentified. The sequence derives from a man in his 70s in good health. V usage is TRBV20-1 and J usage is TRBJ2-3, with D possibly being TRBD2 (6 bases). Sample: blood. CDR3 nucleotides: TGCAGTGCCATGGGACTCACTAGCACAGATACGCAGTATTTT. Its protein product is CSAMGLTSTDTQYF.